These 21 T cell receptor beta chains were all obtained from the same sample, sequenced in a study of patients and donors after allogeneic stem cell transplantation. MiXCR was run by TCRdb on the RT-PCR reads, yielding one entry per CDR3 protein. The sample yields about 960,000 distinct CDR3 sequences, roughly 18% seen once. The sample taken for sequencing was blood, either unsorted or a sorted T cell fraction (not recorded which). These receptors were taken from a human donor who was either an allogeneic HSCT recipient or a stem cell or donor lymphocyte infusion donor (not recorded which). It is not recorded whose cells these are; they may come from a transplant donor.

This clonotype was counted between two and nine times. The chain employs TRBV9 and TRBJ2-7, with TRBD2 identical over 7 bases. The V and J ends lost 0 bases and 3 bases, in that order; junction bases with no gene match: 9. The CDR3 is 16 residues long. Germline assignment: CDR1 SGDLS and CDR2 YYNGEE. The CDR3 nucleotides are TGTGCCAGCAGCGTAGGGGCTACGGGACTAATCTACGAGCAGTACTTC. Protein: CASSVGATGLIYEQYF.

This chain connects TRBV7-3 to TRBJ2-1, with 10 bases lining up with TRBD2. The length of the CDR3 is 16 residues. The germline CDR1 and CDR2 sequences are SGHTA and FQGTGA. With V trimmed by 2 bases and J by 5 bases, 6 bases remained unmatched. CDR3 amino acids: CASSLDRTSGHNEQFF. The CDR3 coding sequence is TGTGCCAGCAGCTTAGACCGGACTAGCGGCCACAATGAGCAGTTCTTC.

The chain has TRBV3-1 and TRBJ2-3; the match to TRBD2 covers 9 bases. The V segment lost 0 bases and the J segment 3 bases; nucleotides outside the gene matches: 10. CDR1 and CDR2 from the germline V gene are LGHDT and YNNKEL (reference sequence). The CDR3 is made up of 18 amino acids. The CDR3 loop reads CASSQDLLAGGGTDTQYF. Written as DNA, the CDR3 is TGTGCCAGCAGCCAAGATCTTTTGGCGGGAGGGGGAACAGATACGCAGTATTTT.

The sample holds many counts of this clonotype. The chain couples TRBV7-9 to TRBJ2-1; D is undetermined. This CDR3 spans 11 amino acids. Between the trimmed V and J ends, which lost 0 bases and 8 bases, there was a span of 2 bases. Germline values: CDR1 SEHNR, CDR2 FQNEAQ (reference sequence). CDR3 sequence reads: CASSLAYEQFF. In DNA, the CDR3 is TGTGCCAGCAGCTTAGCCTATGAGCAGTTCTTC.

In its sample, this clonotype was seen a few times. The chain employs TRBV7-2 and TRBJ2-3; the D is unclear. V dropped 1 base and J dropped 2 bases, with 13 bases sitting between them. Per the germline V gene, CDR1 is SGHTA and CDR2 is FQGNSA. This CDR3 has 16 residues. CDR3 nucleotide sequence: TGTGCCAGCAGCTTAGTTTCTGGCCCACTCACAGATACGCAGTATTTT. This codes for CASSLVSGPLTDTQYF.

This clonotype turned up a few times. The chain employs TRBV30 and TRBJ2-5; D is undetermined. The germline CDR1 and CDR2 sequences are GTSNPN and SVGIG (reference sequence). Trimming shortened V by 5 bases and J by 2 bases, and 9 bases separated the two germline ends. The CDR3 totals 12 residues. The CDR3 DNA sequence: TGTGCCTGGGAGCCCCAGCAAGAGACCCAGTACTTC. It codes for CAWEPQQETQYF. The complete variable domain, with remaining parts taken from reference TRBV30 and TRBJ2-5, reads SQTIHQWPATLVQPVGSPLSLECTVEGTSNPNLYWYRQAAGRGLQLLFYSVGIGQISSEVPQNLSASRPQDRQFILSSKKLLLSDSGFYLCAWEPQQETQYFGPGTRLLVL.

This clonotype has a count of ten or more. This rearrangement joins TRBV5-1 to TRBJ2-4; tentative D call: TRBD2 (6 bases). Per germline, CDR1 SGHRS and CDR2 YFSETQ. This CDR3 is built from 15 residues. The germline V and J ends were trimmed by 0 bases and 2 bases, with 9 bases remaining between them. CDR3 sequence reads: CASSLGAGTKNIQYF. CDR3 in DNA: TGCGCCAGCAGCTTGGGTGCGGGAACCAAAAACATTCAGTACTTC. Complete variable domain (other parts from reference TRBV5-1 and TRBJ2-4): KAGVTQTPRYLIKTRGQQVTLSCSPISGHRSVSWYQQTPGQGLQFLFEYFSETQRNKGNFPGRFSGRQFSNSRSEMNVSTLELGDSALYLCASSLGAGTKNIQYFGAGTRLSVL.

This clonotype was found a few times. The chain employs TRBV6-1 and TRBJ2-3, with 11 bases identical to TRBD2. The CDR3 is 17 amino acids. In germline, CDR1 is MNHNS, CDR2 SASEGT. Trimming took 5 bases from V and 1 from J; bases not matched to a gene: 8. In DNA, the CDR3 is TGTGCCAGCAGTCCCACGGGACTAGCGGTCGGCACAGATACGCAGTATTTT. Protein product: CASSPTGLAVGTDTQYF.

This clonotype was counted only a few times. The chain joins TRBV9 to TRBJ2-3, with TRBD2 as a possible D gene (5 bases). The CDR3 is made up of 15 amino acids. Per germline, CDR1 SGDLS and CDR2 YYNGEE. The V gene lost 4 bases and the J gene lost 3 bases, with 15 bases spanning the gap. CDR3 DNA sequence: TGTGCCAGCAGCCTAGCACCGGGTAGTACAGATACGCAGTATTTT. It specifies CASSLAPGSTDTQYF. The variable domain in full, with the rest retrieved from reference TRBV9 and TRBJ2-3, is DSGVTQTPKHLITATGQRVTLRCSPRSGDLSVYWYQQSLDQGLQFLIQYYNGEERAKGNILERFSAQQFPDLHSELNLSSLELGDSALYFCASSLAPGSTDTQYFGPGTRLTVL.

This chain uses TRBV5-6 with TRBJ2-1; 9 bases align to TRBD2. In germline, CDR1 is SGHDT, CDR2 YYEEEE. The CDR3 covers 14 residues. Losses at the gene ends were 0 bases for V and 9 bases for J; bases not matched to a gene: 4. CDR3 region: CASSLARGGGEQFF. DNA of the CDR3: TGTGCCAGCAGCTTGGCGCGGGGGGGCGGTGAGCAGTTCTTC.

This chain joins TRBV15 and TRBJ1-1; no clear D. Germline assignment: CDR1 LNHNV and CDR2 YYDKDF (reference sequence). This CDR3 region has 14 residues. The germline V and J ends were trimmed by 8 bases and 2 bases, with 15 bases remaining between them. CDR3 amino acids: CATGLRRLNTEAFF. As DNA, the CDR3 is TGTGCCACCGGACTACGACGGCTAAACACTGAAGCTTTCTTT.

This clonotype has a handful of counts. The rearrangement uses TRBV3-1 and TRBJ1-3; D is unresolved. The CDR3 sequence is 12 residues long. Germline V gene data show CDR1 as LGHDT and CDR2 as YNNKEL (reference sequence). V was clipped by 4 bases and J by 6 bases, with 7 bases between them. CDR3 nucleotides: TGTGCCAGCAGCCCGCGCGAAAACACCATATATTTT. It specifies CASSPRENTIYF.

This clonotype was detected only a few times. The CDR3 protein is CASSDGRAVNTGELFF. CDR3 in DNA: TGCGCCAGCAGCGACGGAAGGGCAGTAAACACCGGGGAGCTGTTTTTT. The chain couples TRBV4-1 to TRBJ2-2; D unclear. The V gene's germline CDR1 is MGHRA and CDR2 YSYEKL. With 5 bases removed from V and 2 bases from J, the gap between germline ends came to 15 bases. The CDR3 has 16 residues.

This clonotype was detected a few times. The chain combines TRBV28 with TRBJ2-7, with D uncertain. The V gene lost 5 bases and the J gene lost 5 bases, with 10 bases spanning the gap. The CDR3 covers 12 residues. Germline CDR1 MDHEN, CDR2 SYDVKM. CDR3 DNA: TGTGCCAGCAGTCGAACGAGGCACGAGCAGTACTTC. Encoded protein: CASSRTRHEQYF.

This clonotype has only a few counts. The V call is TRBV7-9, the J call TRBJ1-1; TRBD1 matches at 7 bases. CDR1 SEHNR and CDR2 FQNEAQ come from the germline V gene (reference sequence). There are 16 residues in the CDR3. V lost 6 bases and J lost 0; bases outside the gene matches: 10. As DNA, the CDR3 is TGTGCCAGCAGTCCCCAGGGGGTAATTATGAACACTGAAGCTTTCTTT. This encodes CASSPQGVIMNTEAFF.

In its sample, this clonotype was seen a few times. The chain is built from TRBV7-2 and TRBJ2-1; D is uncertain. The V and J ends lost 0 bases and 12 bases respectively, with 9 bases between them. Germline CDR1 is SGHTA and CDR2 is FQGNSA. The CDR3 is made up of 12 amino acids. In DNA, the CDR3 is TGTGCCAGCAGCTTAGCGTCCGTCGTGCAGTTCTTC. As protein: CASSLASVVQFF.

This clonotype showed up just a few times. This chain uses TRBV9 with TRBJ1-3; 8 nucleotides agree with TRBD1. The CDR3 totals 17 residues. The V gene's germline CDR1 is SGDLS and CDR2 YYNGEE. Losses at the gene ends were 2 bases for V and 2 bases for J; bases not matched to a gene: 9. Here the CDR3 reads CASSVTDQGAPGNTIYF. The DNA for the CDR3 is TGTGCCAGCAGCGTTACGGATCAGGGGGCTCCTGGAAACACCATATATTTT. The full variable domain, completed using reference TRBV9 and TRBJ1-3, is DSGVTQTPKHLITATGQRVTLRCSPRSGDLSVYWYQQSLDQGLQFLIQYYNGEERAKGNILERFSAQQFPDLHSELNLSSLELGDSALYFCASSVTDQGAPGNTIYFGEGSWLTVV.

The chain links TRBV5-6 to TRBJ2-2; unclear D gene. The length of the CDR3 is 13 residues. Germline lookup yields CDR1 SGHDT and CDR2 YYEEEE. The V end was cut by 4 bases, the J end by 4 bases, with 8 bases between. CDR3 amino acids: CASSMFGTGELFF. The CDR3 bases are TGTGCCAGCAGCATGTTCGGCACCGGGGAGCTGTTTTTT.

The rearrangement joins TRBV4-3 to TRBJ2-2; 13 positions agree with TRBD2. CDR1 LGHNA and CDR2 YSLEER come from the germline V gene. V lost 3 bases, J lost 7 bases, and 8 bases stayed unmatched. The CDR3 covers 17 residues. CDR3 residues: CASSHRTSGGPGGELFF. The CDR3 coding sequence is TGCGCCAGCAGCCATAGGACTAGCGGGGGCCCGGGCGGGGAGCTGTTTTTT.

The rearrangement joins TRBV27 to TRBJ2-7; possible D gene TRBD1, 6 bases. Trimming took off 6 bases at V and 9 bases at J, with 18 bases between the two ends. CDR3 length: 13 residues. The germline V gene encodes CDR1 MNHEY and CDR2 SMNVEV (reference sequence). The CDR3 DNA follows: TGTGCCAGCAGCCCGAGGGCGCAGGGGAGGCAGTACTTC. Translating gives CASSPRAQGRQYF.

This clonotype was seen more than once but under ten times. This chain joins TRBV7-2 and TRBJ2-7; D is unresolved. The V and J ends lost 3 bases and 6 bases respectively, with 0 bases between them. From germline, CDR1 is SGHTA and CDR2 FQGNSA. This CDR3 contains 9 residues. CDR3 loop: CASSFEQYF. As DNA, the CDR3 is TGTGCCAGCAGCTTCGAGCAGTACTTC.